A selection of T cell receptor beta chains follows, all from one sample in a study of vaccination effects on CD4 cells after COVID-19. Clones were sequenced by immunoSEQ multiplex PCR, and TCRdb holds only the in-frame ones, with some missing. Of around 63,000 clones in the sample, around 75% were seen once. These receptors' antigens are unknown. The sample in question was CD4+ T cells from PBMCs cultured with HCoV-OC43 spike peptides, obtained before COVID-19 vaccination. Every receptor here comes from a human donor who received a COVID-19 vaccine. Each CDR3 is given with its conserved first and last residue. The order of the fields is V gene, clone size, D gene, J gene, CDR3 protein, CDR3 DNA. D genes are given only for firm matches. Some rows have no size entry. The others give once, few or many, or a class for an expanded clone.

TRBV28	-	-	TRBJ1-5	CASSLTVNQPQHF	TGTGCCAGCAGTTTGACAGTCAATCAGCCCCAGCATTTT
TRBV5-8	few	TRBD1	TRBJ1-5	CASSLGQGEPQHF	TGTGCCAGCAGCTTGGGACAGGGAGAGCCCCAGCATTTT
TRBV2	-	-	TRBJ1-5	CASSLSRSTQPQHF	TGTGCCAGCAGTCTGTCCCGTAGTACCCAGCCCCAGCATTTT
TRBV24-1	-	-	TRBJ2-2	CATSDLTSPTGELFF	TGTGCCACCAGTGATTTGACCAGCCCCACCGGGGAGCTGTTTTTT
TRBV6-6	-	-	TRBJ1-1	CASSYSGGLNTEAFF	TGTGCCAGCAGTTACTCGGGCGGATTGAACACTGAAGCTTTCTTT
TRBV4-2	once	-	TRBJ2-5	CASSQDLGAETQYF	TGTGCCAGCAGCCAAGATTTAGGGGCGGAGACCCAGTACTTC
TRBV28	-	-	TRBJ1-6	CASSRQDYNSPLHF	TGTGCCAGCAGCCGTCAGGATTATAATTCACCCCTCCACTTT
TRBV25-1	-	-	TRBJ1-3	CASSEYAGHTIYF	TGTGCCAGCAGTGAATACGCAGGGCACACCATATATTTT
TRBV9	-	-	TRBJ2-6	CASSALPGANVLTF	TGTGCCAGCAGCGCTCTGCCTGGGGCCAACGTCCTGACTTTC
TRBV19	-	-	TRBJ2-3	CASSISGTTDTQYF	TGTGCCAGTAGTATTTCGGGTACCACAGATACGCAGTATTTT
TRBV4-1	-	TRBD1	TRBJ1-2	CASSQDRGQGAYGYTF	TGCGCCAGCAGCCAAGATCGAGGACAGGGGGCCTATGGCTACACCTTC
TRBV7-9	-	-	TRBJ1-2	CASSLGVGGANYGYTF	TGTGCCAGCAGCCTAGGGGTCGGGGGTGCGAACTATGGCTACACCTTC
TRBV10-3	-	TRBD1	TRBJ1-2	CAITRDRENYGYTF	TGTGCCATCACACGGGACAGGGAGAACTATGGCTACACCTTC
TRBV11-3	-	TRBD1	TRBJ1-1	CASSLGQGYTEAFF	TGTGCCAGCAGCTTAGGACAGGGGTACACTGAAGCTTTCTTT
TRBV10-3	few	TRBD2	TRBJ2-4	CAISPGLAGGSLKNIQYF	TGTGCCATCAGCCCGGGACTAGCGGGGGGTAGTTTAAAAAACATTCAGTACTTC
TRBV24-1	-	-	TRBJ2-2	CATSGTGELFF	TGTGCCACCAGTGGGACCGGGGAGCTGTTTTTT
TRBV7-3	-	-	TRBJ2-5	CASSLSGTPQETQYF	TGTGCCAGCAGCTTAAGCGGGACCCCACAAGAGACCCAGTACTTC
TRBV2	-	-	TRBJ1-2	CASSGNSGVGGYTF	TGTGCCAGCAGTGGAAACTCCGGGGTCGGTGGCTACACCTTC
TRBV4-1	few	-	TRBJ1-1	CASSQGLSMNTEAFF	TGCGCCAGCAGCCAAGGATTGTCCATGAACACTGAAGCTTTCTTT
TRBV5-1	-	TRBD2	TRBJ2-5	CASSTRPSGGMETQYF	TGCGCCAGCAGCACTCGGCCTAGCGGGGGGATGGAGACCCAGTACTTC
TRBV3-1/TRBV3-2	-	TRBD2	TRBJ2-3	CASRRGGGTDTQYF	TGTGCCAGCAGAAGGGGAGGGGGCACAGATACGCAGTATTTT
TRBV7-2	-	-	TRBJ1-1	CASSYEIVSFEAFF	TGTGCCAGCAGCTATGAGATCGTTAGTTTTGAAGCTTTCTTT
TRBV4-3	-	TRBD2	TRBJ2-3	CASSQELSGGADTQYF	TGCGCCAGCAGCCAAGAACTTAGCGGGGGTGCGGATACGCAGTATTTT
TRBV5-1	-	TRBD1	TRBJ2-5	CASSGGRGPEETQYF	TGCGCCAGCAGCGGCGGAAGGGGGCCTGAAGAGACCCAGTACTTC